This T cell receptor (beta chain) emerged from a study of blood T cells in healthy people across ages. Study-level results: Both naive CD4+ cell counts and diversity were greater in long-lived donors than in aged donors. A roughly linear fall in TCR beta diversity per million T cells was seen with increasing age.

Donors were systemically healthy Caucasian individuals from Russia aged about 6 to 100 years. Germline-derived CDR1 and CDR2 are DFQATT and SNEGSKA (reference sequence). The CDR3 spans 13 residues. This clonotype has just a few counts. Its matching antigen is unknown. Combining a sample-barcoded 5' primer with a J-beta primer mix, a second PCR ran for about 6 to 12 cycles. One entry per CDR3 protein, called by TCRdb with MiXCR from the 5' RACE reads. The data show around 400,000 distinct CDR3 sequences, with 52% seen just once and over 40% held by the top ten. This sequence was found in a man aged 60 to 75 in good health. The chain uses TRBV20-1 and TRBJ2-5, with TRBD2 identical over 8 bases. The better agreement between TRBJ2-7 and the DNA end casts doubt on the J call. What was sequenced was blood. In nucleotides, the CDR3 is TGCAGTGCTAAAACCGGACTAGCCGACGAGCAGTACTTC. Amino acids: CSAKTGLADEQYF.